Below are 7 T cell receptor beta chains sequenced from a single sample in a study of regulatory T cells in long-lasting Graves disease. Libraries of TCR beta came from iRepertoire HTBI primers plus Arm-PCR of CDR3 regions. TCRdb re-derived calls from the multiplex PCR reads in MiXCR, one entry per CDR3 protein. In the table there are 300,000 to 500,000 distinct CDR3 sequences, about 20% of which are singletons. Indicated time point: persistent/refractory GD, antithyroid drugs over 5 years with positive TRAb. Construction of the TCR library relied on RNA isolated from PBMCs. This specimen was peripheral blood mononuclear cells (PBMCs), taken when the disease was refractory, from a patient treated with antithyroid drugs. The source of these receptors is a female donor with Graves disease.

This clonotype was seen ten or more times. The chain is built from TRBV7-2 and TRBJ1-2; a weak D match, TRBD1 (6 bases). Germline V gene lookup returns CDR1 SGHTA and CDR2 FQGNSA. V shed 4 bases and J shed 2 bases, with 17 bases lying between them. This CDR3 comprises 16 residues. CDR3 sequence (DNA): TGTGCCAGCAGCTCTATGGGGGGGCTTACGAACTATGGCTACACCTTC. As protein: CASSSMGGLTNYGYTF.

This clonotype was found a few times. This may stem from a read error, because a much larger clone lies one nucleotide away. The chain links TRBV20-1 to TRBJ2-5; no definite D call. Trimming took 6 bases from V and 4 from J, leaving 21 bases between them. Germline V gives CDR1 DFQATT, CDR2 SNEGSKA (reference sequence). The CDR3 runs to 15 residues. The CDR3 is CSAESADELRETQYF. The CDR3, as DNA: TGCAGTGCAGAATCGGCGGACGAGCTCCGAGAGACCCAGTACTTC.

This chain uses TRBV12-3 or TRBV12-4 with TRBJ2-7; D is ambiguous. CDR3 length: 15 amino acids. V was shortened by 1 base and J by 4 bases, with 14 bases between the two germline ends. CDR3 nucleotides: TGTGCCAGCAGTTTAGATCCCATCGCTTCTTACGAGCAGTACTTC. Translation: CASSLDPIASYEQYF.

Many counts were recorded for this clonotype. CDR3 amino acids: CSTNGGPSNTEAFF. In nucleotides, the CDR3 is TGCAGTACAAACGGGGGACCGTCGAACACTGAAGCTTTCTTT. This rearrangement joins TRBV20-1 to TRBJ1-1, with D possibly being TRBD1 (5 bases). This CDR3 spans 14 amino acids. Trimming stripped 8 bases from V and 1 base from J, with 17 bases between. CDR1 is DFQATT and CDR2 is SNEGSKA in the germline V gene (reference sequence).

This clonotype was counted a few times. The rearrangement joins TRBV5-1 to TRBJ2-1; 9 bases map to TRBD1. Trimming took 4 bases from V and 3 from J; bases not matched to a gene: 2. CDR1 and CDR2 from the germline V gene are SGHRS and YFSETQ. CDR3 length: 14 residues. The CDR3 DNA reads as TGCGCCAGCAGCGGGACAGGGCTCTACAATGAGCAGTTCTTC. Translating it yields CASSGTGLYNEQFF. The variable domain in full, with the rest retrieved from reference TRBV5-1 and TRBJ2-1, is KAGVTQTPRYLIKTRGQQVTLSCSPISGHRSVSWYQQTPGQGLQFLFEYFSETQRNKGNFPGRFSGRQFSNSRSEMNVSTLELGDSALYLCASSGTGLYNEQFFGPGTRLTVL.

This clonotype appeared many times. The chain is built from TRBV3-1 and TRBJ2-4; D not certain. The germline V and J ends were trimmed by 0 bases and 7 bases, with 7 bases remaining between them. The germline gives CDR1 LGHDT, CDR2 YNNKEL (reference sequence). The length of the CDR3 is 13 residues. The CDR3: CASSQESWNIQYF. CDR3 in DNA: TGTGCCAGCAGCCAAGAGAGCTGGAACATTCAGTACTTC.

This clonotype was found a few times. The rearrangement links TRBV27 to TRBJ2-7; D remains unclear. This CDR3 is 16 amino acids long. Trimming removed 0 bases from V and 4 bases from J, with 16 bases in between. Per the germline V gene, CDR1 is MNHEY and CDR2 is SMNVEV (reference sequence). The CDR3 DNA sequence: TGTGCCAGCAGTTTATCCGTGGGTCGTAGTAAGTACGAGCAGTACTTC. It is translated as CASSLSVGRSKYEQYF.